This T cell receptor beta chain is drawn from a study of blood T cell repertoires in COVID-19. The CDR3 covers 15 residues. The V gene lost 4 bases and the J gene lost 0 bases, with 11 bases spanning the gap. Germline assignment: CDR1 SGHRS and CDR2 YFSETQ. Per the original methods: From reference gene primer amplification, estimates of nucleated cell counts were derived. Assay: immunoSEQ multiplex PCR; the TCRdb copy retains only in-frame clones and omits some. From that table come the V and J calls and clone size; the DNA was used to work out D and trimming. The data contain about 140,000 clones, 75% to 85% of them seen just once; the ten biggest clones take up around 9.6%.

V and J are TRBV5-1 and TRBJ1-3; maybe TRBD1 (6 bases). The source is a man between 60 and 75 years old with active or convalescent COVID-19. The sequencing input was peripheral blood. The CDR3, as DNA: TGCGCCAGCAGCAAGACAGGTAACTCTGGAAACACCATATATTTT. This sequence encodes CASSKTGNSGNTIYF.